The source of this T cell receptor beta chain is a study of shared clonotypes between healthy human individuals. Study overall: A couple of women and a few men aged 18 to 49 made up the donors.

Terminally differentiated effector memory CD45RA+ cells were excluded from the naive CD8 cells, which were CD45RO-negative and positively selected for CCR7. The CDR3 consists of 12 residues. Deletions cut 0 bases from V and 4 bases from J, with 5 bases between. This clone came up once. Libraries were prepared by immunoSEQ multiplex PCR; TCRdb keeps only in-frame clonotypes and omits some of them. The sample has around 2.1 million clones, roughly 91% seen once. Material for sequencing was naive CD8+ T cells from PBMCs. The TCR sequence derives from a man younger than 35 in good health. Some clones in this sample may be carry-over from other donors' samples. This chain joins TRBV5-3 and TRBJ2-7; D gene ambiguous. TRBV5-3 is an ORF; its function is uncertain. The CDR3 is CARSLAWYEQYF. CDR3 bases: TGTGCCAGAAGCTTGGCATGGTACGAGCAGTACTTC.